These 22 T cell receptor beta chains share one sample of origin, sequenced in a study of T cell responses to AZD1222 COVID-19 vaccine. Sequencing was performed with immunoSEQ multiplex PCR; in TCRdb, only in-frame clones are kept and a portion is missing. The table lists roughly 120,000 clones, 70% to 90% of them singletons. Sequenced here: peripheral blood, sampled 28 days after the second AZD1222 dose. The receptor source for this set is an adult who received the AZD1222 COVID-19 vaccine.

The chain recombines TRBV12-3 or TRBV12-4 with TRBJ1-5; no clear D gene. V lost 6 bases to trimming and J lost 7 bases, with 10 bases between them. The CDR3 is made up of 12 amino acids. CDR3 DNA sequence: TGTGCCAGCAGGCGTGATGGGCAGCCCCAGCATTTT. Translating gives CASRRDGQPQHF.

The V gene is TRBV6-2 or TRBV6-3, the J gene TRBJ1-5; D unclear. Trimming removed 0 bases from V and 6 bases from J, with 6 bases in between. Germline V gives CDR1 MNHEY, CDR2 SVGEGT. The CDR3 loop spans 13 amino acids. The CDR3: CASSYSVGQPQHF. The CDR3 coding sequence is TGTGCCAGCAGTTACTCTGTCGGTCAGCCCCAGCATTTT.

V and J are TRBV28 and TRBJ1-1; no firm D call. The CDR3 runs to 15 residues. V gave up 2 bases and J gave up 1 base, with 11 bases separating them. The germline CDR1 and CDR2 sequences are MDHEN and SYDVKM. In DNA form, the CDR3 reads TGTGCCAGCAGTTTAGCGGAGCATGGGAACACTGAAGCTTTCTTT. Protein sequence: CASSLAEHGNTEAFF.

The chain links TRBV27 to TRBJ1-2, with a weak D call TRBD1 (5 bases). Germline CDR1 and CDR2: MNHEY and SMNVEV (reference sequence). Deletions cut 0 bases from V and 4 bases from J, with 12 bases between. This CDR3 spans 15 amino acids. CDR3 residues: CASSLSTGHSYGYTF. The CDR3 DNA is TGTGCCAGCAGTTTATCGACGGGGCACTCCTATGGCTACACCTTC.

The CDR3 loop is CASSPPGQGRETQYF. CDR3 in DNA: TGTGCCAGCAGCCCGCCTGGACAGGGGAGGGAGACCCAGTACTTC. This chain links TRBV14 with TRBJ2-5; 9 nucleotides match TRBD1. The length of the CDR3 is 15 residues. Germline V CDR1 and CDR2: SGHDN, FVKESK. V shed 4 bases and J 5 bases; nucleotides not matched to a gene: 8.

This chain joins TRBV28 and TRBJ1-1, with D perhaps TRBD1 (6 bases). The V end lost 6 bases, the J end lost 1 base, and 18 bases lay between the germline ends. Germline loops: CDR1 MDHEN, CDR2 SYDVKM. This CDR3 has 16 residues. CDR3 in DNA: TGTGCCAGCAGCCCAACGGGGGGCGTTGGGAACACTGAAGCTTTCTTT. Residues: CASSPTGGVGNTEAFF.

The rearrangement joins TRBV11-2 to TRBJ1-6; tentative D call: TRBD1 (6 bases). Germline V lookup: CDR1 SGHAT, CDR2 FQNNGV. The length of the CDR3 is 16 residues. Trimming removed 6 bases from V and 7 bases from J, with 19 bases in between. CDR3 region: CASRNLGGGLNSPLHF. CDR3 DNA: TGTGCCAGCAGGAACTTGGGGGGCGGTTTAAATTCACCCCTCCACTTT. The complete variable domain, with remaining parts taken from reference TRBV11-2 and TRBJ1-6, reads EAGVAQSPRYKIIEKRQSVAFWCNPISGHATLYWYQQILGQGPKLLIQFQNNGVVDDSQLPKDRFSAERLKGVDSTLKIQPAKLEDSAVYLCASRNLGGGLNSPLHFGNGTRLTVT.

The chain recombines TRBV21-1 with TRBJ1-1. TRBV21-1 is listed as a pseudogene. The CDR3 spans 16 residues. CDR3 loop: CASSRGTLGLNTEAFF. CDR3 nucleotide sequence: TGTGCCAGCAGCAGGGGGACCCTCGGGCTGAACACTGAAGCTTTCTTT.

The V call is TRBV5-1, the J call TRBJ1-4; D not certain. The CDR3 totals 15 residues. V shed 0 bases and J shed 0 bases, with 6 bases lying between them. Germline V lookup: CDR1 SGHRS, CDR2 YFSETQ. The DNA of the CDR3 is TGCGCCAGCAGCTTGGTCTCCGCAACTAATGAAAAACTGTTTTTT. Translation: CASSLVSATNEKLFF.

This chain uses TRBV30 with TRBJ2-1, with D hard to call. This CDR3 comprises 12 residues. The germline CDR1 and CDR2 sequences are GTSNPN and SVGIG (reference sequence). Trimming removed 0 bases at V and 8 bases at J, with 8 bases between. Here the CDR3 reads CAWSVQYDEQFF. CDR3 DNA sequence: TGTGCCTGGAGTGTACAATACGATGAGCAGTTCTTC.

In this sample, this clone turned up a few times. This chain links TRBV6-6 with TRBJ2-7, with D unresolved. This CDR3 is 14 amino acids long. V lost 2 bases and J 2 bases, leaving 10 bases between the germline ends. Germline CDR1 reads MNHNY; CDR2 reads SVGAGI (reference sequence). CDR3 sequence (DNA): TGTGCCAGCAGTTACAGGCAAGGGCCCTACGAGCAGTACTTC. Its protein product is CASSYRQGPYEQYF.

The chain uses TRBV7-6 and TRBJ2-7; 7 positions match TRBD1. The junction had 8 bases not matched to a gene; V was cut back by 0 bases and J by 0 bases. The CDR3 length is 17 residues. Looked up from germline, CDR1 is SGHVS and CDR2 is FNYEAQ. CDR3 nucleotides: TGTGCCAGCAGCTTAGCATCGGACAGGATCGGCTCCTACGAGCAGTACTTC. It translates to CASSLASDRIGSYEQYF.

The chain recombines TRBV27 with TRBJ2-1; no clear D. The V end lost 4 bases, the J end lost 2 bases, and 6 bases lay between the germline ends. This CDR3 spans 13 amino acids. Per germline, CDR1 MNHEY and CDR2 SMNVEV (reference sequence). DNA for the CDR3: TGTGCCAGCAGTTCGGAGCCCTACAATGAGCAGTTCTTC. It is translated as CASSSEPYNEQFF.

This clone was seen only once. The rearrangement links TRBV27 to TRBJ2-1; 9 nucleotides agree with TRBD1. Germline loops: CDR1 MNHEY, CDR2 SMNVEV (reference sequence). The trim removed 4 bases at V and 6 bases at J, leaving 4 bases unmatched. The CDR3 extends over 14 amino acids. CDR3 region: CASSWTGALNEQFF. The CDR3 DNA reads as TGTGCCAGCAGTTGGACAGGGGCGCTCAATGAGCAGTTCTTC.

The rearrangement uses TRBV15 and TRBJ1-2, with a possible D match to TRBD1 (6 bases). The V end was cut by 5 bases, the J end by 0 bases, with 7 bases between. CDR3 length: 13 amino acids. CDR1 is LNHNV and CDR2 is YYDKDF in the germline V gene (reference sequence). In DNA form, the CDR3 reads TGTGCCACCAGCCCAGGGGCTAACTATGGCTACACCTTC. As protein: CATSPGANYGYTF.

This rearrangement joins TRBV5-5 to TRBJ2-7; the D call may be TRBD1 or TRBD2 (6 bases each). Germline lookup yields CDR1 SGHKS and CDR2 YYEKEE (reference sequence). This CDR3 spans 14 amino acids. Trimming took 4 bases from V and 6 from J, leaving 17 bases between them. This CDR3 reads CASSSLRGGGEQYF. DNA for the CDR3: TGTGCCAGCAGCAGCCTCAGGGGAGGAGGCGAGCAGTACTTC.

This rearrangement joins TRBV29-1 to TRBJ1-2, with 7 bases matching TRBD1. CDR1 is SQVTM, CDR2 ANQGSEA, per germline. The CDR3 spans 14 residues. Unmatched junction bases numbered 12, after V lost 7 bases and J lost 4 bases. The CDR3 DNA reads TGCAGCGCTCAGACAGGGCAAGGGCGCTATGGCTACACCTTC. Protein sequence: CSAQTGQGRYGYTF.

The genes are TRBV6-5 and TRBJ1-2, with D tentatively TRBD1 (5 bases). V lost 6 bases to trimming and J lost 6 bases, with 14 bases between them. From germline, CDR1 is MNHEY and CDR2 SVGAGI. This CDR3 has 13 residues. This CDR3 reads CASSLQVADGYTF. DNA of the CDR3: TGTGCCAGCAGCTTACAGGTAGCGGATGGCTACACCTTC.

This rearrangement joins TRBV28 to TRBJ2-5, with TRBD1 matching 7 bases. The CDR3 sequence is 16 residues long. CDR1 and CDR2 from the germline V gene are MDHEN and SYDVKM. Trimming at V came to 5 bases and at J to 0 bases, leaving 9 bases not matched to a gene. CDR3 region: CASSMGQTAYQETQYF. The CDR3 DNA is TGTGCCAGCAGTATGGGACAGACTGCGTACCAAGAGACCCAGTACTTC.

The chain employs TRBV7-2 and TRBJ1-5, with D perhaps TRBD1 (6 bases). The V end was cut by 4 bases, the J end by 5 bases, with 15 bases between. This CDR3 region has 15 residues. Per germline, CDR1 SGHTA and CDR2 FQGNSA. This CDR3 is CASSYLTGHHQPQHF. DNA for the CDR3: TGTGCCAGCAGCTACTTGACAGGACATCATCAGCCCCAGCATTTT.

The chain is built from TRBV3-1 (or the pseudogene TRBV3-2) and TRBJ1-5; D uncertain. Between the trimmed V and J ends, which lost 1 base and 0 bases, there was a span of 4 bases. Germline-derived CDR1 and CDR2 are LGHDT and YNNKEL (reference sequence). The CDR3 consists of 14 residues. The CDR3 DNA sequence: TGTGCCAGCAGCCAAGGGTATAGCAATCAGCCCCAGCATTTT. This encodes CASSQGYSNQPQHF.

This rearrangement joins TRBV3-1 (or the pseudogene TRBV3-2) to TRBJ2-1; weak D call: TRBD2 (5 bases). Germline values: CDR1 LGHDT, CDR2 YNNKEL (reference sequence). This CDR3 spans 17 amino acids. V lost 5 bases to trimming and J lost 4 bases, with 21 bases between them. The CDR3 reads CASSKTKLGSVYNEQFF. In nucleotides, the CDR3 is TGTGCCAGCAGCAAAACCAAACTAGGATCAGTATACAATGAGCAGTTCTTC.